This TCR beta chain was recorded in a study of shared clonotypes between healthy human individuals. The V end was cut by 8 bases, the J end by 3 bases, with 7 bases between. The CDR3 spans 11 residues. CDR1 is MDHEN, CDR2 SYDVKM, per germline. In this sample, this clone turned up a few times. Naive CD8 cells lacked CD45RO and underwent positive selection for CCR7, leaving out terminally differentiated effector memory CD45RA+ cells. Template for every sorted-subset replicate PCR totaled roughly 200 ng DNA, 25,000 to 30,000 T cell genomes. The protocol was immunoSEQ multiplex PCR, while the TCRdb copy is restricted to in-frame clones and leaves out a portion. In the table there are some 1,900,000 clones, roughly 94% of which are singletons.

The chain employs TRBV28 and TRBJ1-2; D gene unclear. The clonotype was recovered from a man younger than 35 in good health. Sequencing was done on a sample of naive CD8+ T cells sorted from blood. CDR3: CASGLDYGYTF. CDR3 DNA sequence: TGTGCCAGCGGACTAGACTATGGCTACACCTTC.